These T cell receptor beta chains were read from a single sample in a study of T-cell reconstitution after alpha-beta-depleted transplantation in children. One entry per CDR3 protein, called by TCRdb with MiXCR from the PCR reads. The repertoire consists of fewer than 500,000 distinct CDR3 sequences, with 43% occurring once and the leading ten covering under 35%. Sequencing was performed on PBMCs, taken before TCRalphabeta/CD19-depleted stem cell transplant. The source is a girl aged 2-9 years with aplastic anemia, due to receive a stem cell transplant. Each CDR3 is given with its conserved first and last residue. Fields, in order: CDR3 DNA, CDR3 protein, clone size, V gene, D gene, J gene. A D gene is named only where the DNA matches it firmly. Some rows have no size entry. The others give once, few or many, or a class for an expanded clone.

TGTGCCAGCAGTTACAATTCCCGGACAGCCCTTAACTATGGCTACACCTTC CASSYNSRTALNYGYTF NA TRBV6-2/TRBV6-3 NA TRBJ1-2
TGCAGTGCTAGAGGAGGGACTAGCGGTACGCAAGAGACCCAGTACTTC CSARGGTSGTQETQYF NA TRBV20-1 TRBD2 TRBJ2-5
TGTGCCAGCAGCTTAAATGGTGGGGGAGAGGAAGAGACCCAGTACTTC CASSLNGGGEEETQYF many TRBV11-2 NA TRBJ2-5
TGCGCCAGCAGCCAAGGGACCGCAGTGAACAATGAGCAGTTCTTC CASSQGTAVNNEQFF many TRBV5-1 NA TRBJ2-1
TGTGCCAGCAGCCCCCAGGCATTAAGCGCCGGGGAGCTGTTTTTT CASSPQALSAGELFF few TRBV3-1 NA TRBJ2-2
TGTGCCAGCAGCTTAGGACTGGGTTTAAACATTCAGTACTTC CASSLGLGLNIQYF few TRBV7-9 NA TRBJ2-4
TGTGCCAGCAGATTGGGACAGGGTACCTACGAGCAGTACTTC CASRLGQGTYEQYF NA TRBV7-6 TRBD1 TRBJ2-7
TGCAGCGCCCAGGGACAGTTCAAGAACACTGAAGCTTTCTTT CSAQGQFKNTEAFF NA TRBV29-1 TRBD1 TRBJ1-1
TGTGCCAGCAGCCCAAGGGATCTTGGGACAGGGGAGTACTTC CASSPRDLGTGEYF many TRBV2 TRBD1 TRBJ2-7
TGCAGTGCTAGAGAAGGGGCGCAGACCCAGTACTTC CSAREGAQTQYF NA TRBV20-1 NA TRBJ2-5
TGTGCCAGCAGCTCCTCATATTTGGGGTCAGAGACCCAGTACTTC CASSSSYLGSETQYF many TRBV7-2 NA TRBJ2-5
TGTGCCAGCTCACCATTCGGAGCTACTAGCACAGATACGCAGTATTTT CASSPFGATSTDTQYF once TRBV18 NA TRBJ2-3
TGCGCCAGCAGCCAAGAAGGCGGGAGCACAGATACGCAGTATTTT CASSQEGGSTDTQYF many TRBV4-1 NA TRBJ2-3
TGTGCCAGCAGCAAGACCCTCGGGGGGAACACAGATACGCAGTATTTT CASSKTLGGNTDTQYF NA TRBV5-4 TRBD2 TRBJ2-3
TGTGCCAGCAGCGTAGCTACAGGCAGGTCCACCGGGGAGCTGTTTTTT CASSVATGRSTGELFF NA TRBV9 NA TRBJ2-2
TGTGCCAGCAGCCCTGACAGGGAAAGGAAGGACGAGCAGTACTTC CASSPDRERKDEQYF NA TRBV9 TRBD1 TRBJ2-7
TGTGCCAGCAGCCCCATGGGGGAGGGGAAGCAGTACTTC CASSPMGEGKQYF NA TRBV6-1 TRBD2 TRBJ2-7
TGTGCCATCAGTGACGCTCTTAACGCCACAGATACGCAGTATTTT CAISDALNATDTQYF NA TRBV10-3 NA TRBJ2-3
TGTGCCAGCAGCTTAGCGATGTCCTACGAGCAGTACTTC CASSLAMSYEQYF NA TRBV7-9 NA TRBJ2-7
TGTGCCAGTAGTCCCTTCGGGAGGCAGAACAATGAGCAGTTCTTC CASSPFGRQNNEQFF NA TRBV19 TRBD2 TRBJ2-1
TGCGCCAGCAGAACAGGGACCTCTAACAATGAGCAGTTCTTC CASRTGTSNNEQFF few TRBV5-1 NA TRBJ2-1
TGTGCCAGCAGTGACGCCGGGACAGGGACCTATGGCTACACCTTC CASSDAGTGTYGYTF many TRBV12-3/TRBV12-4 TRBD1 TRBJ1-2
TGCAGTGCTCCTAGCGCTACAGATACGCAGTATTTT CSAPSATDTQYF NA TRBV20-1 NA TRBJ2-3
TGTGCCAGCAGTAAGGGAAGAAGGAACACTGAAGCTTTCTTT CASSKGRRNTEAFF many TRBV12-3/TRBV12-4 NA TRBJ1-1
TGCAGTGCCAGACAGGGGCTCGCCACTGAAGCTTTCTTT CSARQGLATEAFF NA TRBV20-1 TRBD1 TRBJ1-1
TGTGCCAGCATCTACGGAGGGGGACAGGGGACAGGGGAGGAGCTGTTTTTT CASIYGGGQGTGEELFF NA TRBV12-3/TRBV12-4 TRBD1 TRBJ2-2
TGCGCCAGCAGCGGACCAGGGGTGAACACTGAAGCTTTCTTT CASSGPGVNTEAFF few TRBV5-1 NA TRBJ1-1